The 27 T cell receptor beta chains presented below share a single source sample, sequenced in a study of CD8 T cells in ankylosing spondylitis. TCRdb independently ran MiXCR on the 5' RACE reads; one entry per CDR3 protein. The sample carries 300,000 to 350,000 distinct CDR3 sequences, around 20% recorded once. The specimen was blood, either unsorted or a sorted T cell fraction (not recorded which). The receptors were sampled from a female donor with ankylosing spondylitis or in good health (not recorded which).

The rearrangement links TRBV10-3 to TRBJ2-1; possible D gene TRBD2, 5 bases. CDR3 length: 14 amino acids. Trimming shortened V by 4 bases and J by 3 bases, and 10 bases separated the two germline ends. The V gene's germline CDR1 is ENHRY and CDR2 SYGVKD. The CDR3 loop reads CAISGGRGYNEQFF. CDR3 coding DNA: TGTGCCATCAGTGGAGGTCGGGGCTACAATGAGCAGTTCTTC.

This chain uses TRBV4-2 with TRBJ1-4; 7 bases are a match to TRBD1. Germline CDR1 and CDR2: LGHNA and YNFKEQ. Trimming removed 5 bases from V and 5 bases from J; junction bases left unmatched: 2. This CDR3 has 13 residues. CDR3 DNA sequence: TGTGCCAGCAGCACGACAGGGAATGAAAAACTGTTTTTT. Protein product: CASSTTGNEKLFF.

The V and J genes are TRBV6-2 or TRBV6-3 and TRBJ1-5, with unresolved D. Trimming took off 8 bases at V and 5 bases at J, with 7 bases between the two ends. There are 11 residues in the CDR3. CDR1 and CDR2 from the germline V gene are MNHEY and SVGEGT. The CDR3 nucleotides are TGTGCCAGCGGCTCCCATCAGCCCCAGCATTTT. The encoded protein is CASGSHQPQHF.

A few counts support this clonotype. The rearrangement links TRBV4-3 to TRBJ1-1; D possibly corresponds to TRBD1 (5 bases). This CDR3 comprises 14 residues. V lost 1 base and J 8 bases, leaving 14 bases between the germline ends. Germline CDR1 and CDR2: LGHNA and YSLEER. The CDR3 sequence is CASSQGSTATEAFF. The CDR3 DNA reads as TGCGCCAGCAGCCAAGGTTCGACAGCTACCGAAGCTTTCTTT.

The CDR3 sequence is CASSPAIGIAKNIQYF. The CDR3 DNA follows: TGTGCCAGCAGTCCCGCGATAGGGATAGCCAAAAACATTCAGTACTTC. The chain joins TRBV6-1 to TRBJ2-4; D unclear. Germline CDR1 is MNHNS and CDR2 is SASEGT. This CDR3 spans 16 amino acids. V lost 5 bases and J 0 bases, leaving 14 bases between the germline ends.

This clonotype came up a few times. The chain couples TRBV5-1 to TRBJ1-2; 10 bases agree with TRBD1. V shed 4 bases, J shed 0 bases, and the junction held 9 bases outside the gene matches. Germline CDR1 and CDR2: SGHRS and YFSETQ. CDR3 size: 17 residues. The CDR3 DNA reads as TGCGCCAGCAGCCGCGAGGGACAGGGGACCGCTAACTATGGCTACACCTTC. This sequence encodes CASSREGQGTANYGYTF.

This clonotype has a handful of counts. This CDR3 is CASSYILAGPLYEQYF. As DNA, the CDR3 is TGTGCCAGCAGTTATATACTAGCGGGGCCGCTCTACGAGCAGTACTTC. The V gene is TRBV6-9, the J gene TRBJ2-7; 10 bases line up with TRBD2. Germline lookup yields CDR1 MNHGY and CDR2 SVAAGI. V gave up 2 bases and J gave up 3 bases; unmatched junction bases: 7. The CDR3 totals 16 residues.

This chain's CDR3 is CASSPMLSGVNNEQFF. The CDR3 bases are TGCGCCAGCAGCCCGATGTTAAGCGGGGTCAACAATGAGCAGTTCTTC. The chain couples TRBV4-3 to TRBJ2-1, with 7 positions matching TRBD2. The germline V gene has CDR1 LGHNA and CDR2 YSLEER. V shed 4 bases and J 5 bases; nucleotides not matched to a gene: 11. This CDR3 is built from 16 residues.

This clonotype has just a few counts. The genes are TRBV30 and TRBJ1-2; 7 bases match TRBD1. The V gene's germline CDR1 is GTSNPN and CDR2 SVGIG (reference sequence). This CDR3 region has 13 residues. After removal of 3 bases from V and 8 bases from J, the junction contained 9 bases not matched to a gene. The CDR3 is CAWSPGQLKGYTF. The CDR3 nucleotides are TGTGCCTGGAGCCCGGGACAGCTAAAAGGCTACACCTTC. Looking up the rest from reference TRBV30 and TRBJ1-2 gives the full variable domain: SQTIHQWPATLVQPVGSPLSLECTVEGTSNPNLYWYRQAAGRGLQLLFYSVGIGQISSEVPQNLSASRPQDRQFILSSKKLLLSDSGFYLCAWSPGQLKGYTFGSGTRLTVV.

The J gene is TRBJ2-1, the V gene TRBV7-9, with TRBD2 matching over 9 bases. After removal of 4 bases from V and 3 bases from J, the junction contained 4 bases not matched to a gene. The germline V gene encodes CDR1 SEHNR and CDR2 FQNEAQ (reference sequence). The CDR3 is 15 residues long. CDR3 DNA: TGTGCCAGCAGCTCCCGGCGGGAGGGCTACAATGAGCAGTTCTTC. Translation gives CASSSRREGYNEQFF. The complete variable domain, with remaining parts taken from reference TRBV7-9 and TRBJ2-1, reads DTGVSQNPRHKITKRGQNVTFRCDPISEHNRLYWYRQTLGQGPEFLTYFQNEAQLEKSRLLSDRFSAERPKGSFSTLEIQRTEQGDSAMYLCASSSRREGYNEQFFGPGTRLTVL.

The gene calls are TRBV20-1 and TRBJ2-5; D is unclear. Trimming left V 3 bases short and J 5 bases short, with 10 bases between. Germline V lookup: CDR1 DFQATT, CDR2 SNEGSKA (reference sequence). The CDR3 is made up of 12 amino acids. DNA for the CDR3: TGCAGTGCTAGTAGGTCACGGGAGACCCAGTACTTC. Translation: CSASRSRETQYF.

This clonotype was picked up a small number of times. The V call is TRBV12-3 or TRBV12-4, the J call TRBJ2-7; 7 positions agree with TRBD2. The length of the CDR3 is 13 residues. V was pared by 6 bases and J by 0 bases, with 2 bases of the junction left unmatched. The CDR3 is CASRAGSSYEQYF. Written as DNA, the CDR3 is TGTGCCAGCAGAGCGGGGAGCTCCTACGAGCAGTACTTC.

The chain couples TRBV25-1 to TRBJ1-6; the D is unclear. The V gene's germline CDR1 is MGHDK and CDR2 SYGVNS. The CDR3 spans 15 residues. Trimming removed 8 bases at V and 0 bases at J, with 11 bases between. The CDR3: CASPSMSSYNSPLHF. For the CDR3, the DNA is TGTGCCAGCCCCTCAATGAGCTCCTATAATTCACCCCTCCACTTT.

The table lists this clonotype with many counts. The genes are TRBV20-1 and TRBJ2-1, with 8 bases matching TRBD2. With V trimmed by 3 bases and J by 5 bases, 3 bases remained unmatched. Germline values: CDR1 DFQATT, CDR2 SNEGSKA (reference sequence). The CDR3 has 13 residues. CDR3: CSASRGGDNEQFF. The CDR3, as DNA: TGCAGTGCTAGCCGGGGGGGTGACAATGAGCAGTTCTTC.

This clonotype has a handful of counts. J is TRBJ2-7 and V is TRBV7-2, with D perhaps matching TRBD2 (5 bases). Germline CDR1 and CDR2: SGHTA and FQGNSA. The ends were cut back, 2 bases at V and 4 bases at J, with 12 bases in the middle. The CDR3 is made up of 14 amino acids. This CDR3 is CASSLHRGRYEQYF. The CDR3 DNA is TGTGCCAGCAGCTTACACCGAGGGCGGTACGAGCAGTACTTC.

This clonotype was seen more than once but under ten times. The rearrangement links TRBV6-1 to TRBJ1-6; no definite D call. The CDR3 is 16 amino acids. V was shortened by 7 bases and J by 5 bases, with 18 bases between the two germline ends. CDR1 is MNHNS and CDR2 is SASEGT in the germline V gene. The CDR3 sequence is CASKTEFTRNNSPLHF. CDR3 coding DNA: TGTGCCAGCAAAACTGAGTTCACGAGAAATAATTCACCCCTCCACTTT.

The chain uses TRBV21-1 and TRBJ2-1. TRBV21-1 counts as a pseudogene. CDR3 length: 17 residues. CDR3 in amino acids: CASSKAVEKASTCEQFF. CDR3 DNA: TGTGCCAGCAGCAAAGCAGTGGAAAAAGCCTCAACGTGTGAGCAGTTCTTC.

This clonotype was counted ten times or more. The chain couples TRBV20-1 to TRBJ2-7; no firm D call. CDR3 length: 15 residues. Germline V gene data show CDR1 as DFQATT and CDR2 as SNEGSKA (reference sequence). The germline V and J ends were trimmed by 3 bases and 0 bases, with 15 bases remaining between them. Here the CDR3 reads CSASRFGARSYEQYF. The DNA of the CDR3 is TGCAGTGCTAGCCGCTTTGGCGCCCGCTCCTACGAGCAGTACTTC.

The chain joins TRBV9 to TRBJ2-7; D could derive from TRBD1 or TRBD2 (5 bases each). Germline CDR1 SGDLS, CDR2 YYNGEE. V lost 0 bases and J lost 5, with 15 bases in between. This CDR3 comprises 15 residues. In DNA form, the CDR3 reads TGTGCCAGCAGCGTAGTAGGCGACTGGGGGAACGAGCAGTACTTC. Translation: CASSVVGDWGNEQYF.

This clonotype was seen a single time. The CDR3 spells CASSHLAVNEQFF. CDR3 nucleotide sequence: TGTGCCAGCAGCCATTTAGCGGTCAATGAGCAGTTCTTC. V gene TRBV12-3 or TRBV12-4 combines with J gene TRBJ2-1, with a tentative D call TRBD2 (6 bases). With 6 bases removed from V and 6 bases from J, the gap between germline ends came to 12 bases. The CDR3 length is 13 residues.

This rearrangement joins TRBV20-1 to TRBJ2-1; 13 bases are shared with TRBD2. Looked up from germline, CDR1 is DFQATT and CDR2 is SNEGSKA (reference sequence). Germline trimming cut 6 bases from V and 4 bases from J; bases unmatched to any gene: 9. The CDR3 spans 16 residues. CDR3 region: CSAWGLAGPAYNEQFF. DNA for the CDR3: TGCAGTGCATGGGGACTAGCGGGACCGGCATACAATGAGCAGTTCTTC.

This clonotype was picked up many times. V is TRBV27 and J is TRBJ2-7; D unclear. Trimming left V 2 bases short and J 2 bases short, with 10 bases between. The CDR3 totals 14 residues. The V gene's germline CDR1 is MNHEY and CDR2 SMNVEV (reference sequence). Here the CDR3 DNA reads TGTGCCAGCAGTTTACGGGCAGTAGCCTACGAGCAGTACTTC. This sequence encodes CASSLRAVAYEQYF.

The chain recombines TRBV6-2 or TRBV6-3 with TRBJ2-5; 14 bases agree with TRBD2. Looked up from germline, CDR1 is MNHEY and CDR2 is SVGEGT. The CDR3 consists of 20 residues. V gave up 2 bases and J gave up 5 bases; unmatched junction bases: 16. CDR3 in DNA: TGTGCCAGCAGTTACCCGGGACTAGCGGGAGATTTTGGTGTTAGCGAGACCCAGTACTTC. Translated, it gives CASSYPGLAGDFGVSETQYF.

The rearrangement links TRBV20-1 to TRBJ1-1; D gene unclear. Germline V lookup: CDR1 DFQATT, CDR2 SNEGSKA (reference sequence). V was cut by 5 bases and J by 4 bases, with 11 bases left in between. The CDR3 length is 12 residues. CDR3 DNA sequence: TGCAGTGCTGCCCCCACGGGCACTGAAGCTTTCTTT. As protein: CSAAPTGTEAFF.

The table lists this clonotype with a few counts. V is TRBV27 and J is TRBJ2-5; a weak D match, TRBD1 (6 bases). CDR3 size: 15 residues. CDR1 is MNHEY, CDR2 SMNVEV, per germline (reference sequence). V was clipped by 3 bases and J by 5 bases, with 16 bases between them. Here the CDR3 reads CASSFWGQSGETQYF. CDR3 nucleotide sequence: TGTGCCAGCAGTTTTTGGGGGCAGTCGGGGGAGACCCAGTACTTC.

The chain joins TRBV12-3 or TRBV12-4 to TRBJ2-7; TRBD2 agrees at 12 bases. The CDR3 length is 16 residues. With V trimmed by 1 base and J by 5 bases, 6 bases remained unmatched. The CDR3 DNA is TGTGCCAGCAGTTTAGGACTAGCGGGAGTTTACCACGAGCAGTACTTC. Translated: CASSLGLAGVYHEQYF.

This clonotype was seen only a few times. The chain couples TRBV20-1 to TRBJ1-4; D may be TRBD1 (5 bases). This CDR3 spans 15 amino acids. With 3 bases removed from V and 8 bases from J, the gap between germline ends came to 19 bases. Per the germline V gene, CDR1 is DFQATT and CDR2 is SNEGSKA (reference sequence). CDR3 in DNA: TGCAGTGCTAGCGGGGTAGGCTCGCGGGACGAAAAACTGTTTTTT. As protein: CSASGVGSRDEKLFF.